This TCR beta chain was identified during a study of blood T cell repertoires in COVID-19. Study-wide context: Researchers got acute and convalescent COVID-19 samples from the United States, Italy and Spain. T cells, B-cell-depleted T cells, or PBMCs provided the cDNA or gDNA that served as material.

Authors' data handling: Researchers report that nucleated cell counts were estimated from reference gene primer amplification. The table came from immunoSEQ multiplex PCR; TCRdb's copy has only in-frame clones and leaves some out. The V and J calls and clone size are taken from that table; D and trimming were inferred from the DNA. This sample yields more than 90,000 clones, of which 77% are seen a single time; roughly a tenth belongs to the top ten. V gave up 3 bases and J gave up 0 bases, with 10 bases separating them. This CDR3 contains 15 residues. Germline V gene sequence: CDR1 SGDLS, CDR2 YYNGEE.

This TCR was sampled from a woman at least 80 years old with acute or convalescent COVID-19. The source material was peripheral blood. The J gene is TRBJ1-3, the V gene TRBV9, with a tentative D call TRBD1 (6 bases). CDR3 nucleotide sequence: TGTGCCAGCAGCGGGGGACACCACTCTGGAAACACCATATATTTT. This codes for CASSGGHHSGNTIYF.